This record concerns one T cell receptor (beta chain) sequence. Its antigen is unknown. Lactation, pregnancy, other autoimmune disease or uncontrolled infection excluded patients. Extraction of PBMCs used roughly 9.4 ml of fresh peripheral blood. Authors of the study amplified TCR beta CDR3 regions from RNA transcripts. During a first-round RT-PCR of the TCR CDR3, the HTBI primer set was used. TCRdb used MiXCR to reprocess the multiplex PCR reads, holding one entry per CDR3 protein. The repertoire has approximately 600,000 distinct CDR3 sequences, approximately 14% of them found once; the top ten carry more than 5%. The sample originates from a study of T cells in Graves' hyperthyroidism and ophthalmopathy. Study outcomes and limitations: Before onset, ophthalmopathy was predicted by the model a median around 6.2 months earlier. Among clonotypes expanded in thyroid above 0.001, most were also found in blood.

The CDR3 spans 18 residues. CDR1 is MNHNS, CDR2 SASEGT, per germline. V shed 5 bases and J 7 bases; nucleotides not matched to a gene: 12. This chain joins TRBV6-1 and TRBJ1-6, with 12 nucleotides matching TRBD1. Input material: blood. The TCR sequence derives from a woman in her thirties with Graves' hyperthyroidism that later progressed to Graves' ophthalmopathy. The CDR3 sequence: CASSLGQGAFLRNSPLHF. The DNA of the CDR3 is TGTGCCAGCAGTCTGGGACAGGGGGCGTTTCTGCGGAATTCACCCCTCCACTTT.